This TCR beta chain was identified in a study of blood T cell repertoires in COVID-19. Study background: Acute and convalescent COVID-19 specimens originated in the United States, Italy and Spain. T cells, B-cell-depleted T cells, or PBMCs supplied cDNA or gDNA.

In the authors' methods: The assay estimated nucleated cells by amplifying reference gene primers. Sequencing used immunoSEQ multiplex PCR; TCRdb keeps in-frame clones, though not all of them. The DNA gave D and trimming, while V, J and clone size come from that table. The table includes about 64,000 clones, over 75% detected once. Per the germline V gene, CDR1 is PRHDT and CDR2 is FYEKMQ (reference sequence). The CDR3 has 13 residues. Trimming shortened V by 5 bases and J by 2 bases, and 9 bases separated the two germline ends. Material for sequencing was peripheral blood. This receptor was obtained from an older man with acute or convalescent COVID-19. The chain joins TRBV13 to TRBJ1-1; D not certain. CDR3 in DNA: TGTGCCAGCAGCCTCACGGGAAACACTGAAGCTTTCTTT. Translating it yields CASSLTGNTEAFF. Full variable domain (outside the CDR3, taken from reference TRBV13 and TRBJ1-1): AAGVIQSPRHLIKEKRETATLKCYPIPRHDTVYWYQQGPGQDPQFLISFYEKMQSDKGSIPDRFSAQQFSDYHSELNMSSLELGDSALYFCASSLTGNTEAFFGQGTRLTVV.